The 24 T cell receptor beta chains given below trace back to one sample, sequenced in a study of spatial heterogeneity in lung cancer. Time point indicated: blood at routine non-recurrence follow-up after resection. TCRdb ran MiXCR on the 5' RACE reads and lists one entry per CDR3 protein. The table shows 50,000 or so distinct CDR3 sequences, with over 9.5% occurring only once. This specimen consisted of PBMCs, obtained at follow-up. All receptors come from a male donor with early-stage non-small cell lung cancer.

In its sample, this clonotype was seen many times. This chain uses TRBV27 with TRBJ1-1; D is possibly TRBD1 (5 bases). This CDR3 has 13 amino acids. Trimming left V 5 bases short and J 9 bases short, with 16 bases between. Looked up from germline, CDR1 is MNHEY and CDR2 is SMNVEV (reference sequence). The DNA for the CDR3 is TGTGCCAGCAGTCCCCCCGGCAGGGTTAAAGCTTTCTTT. This codes for CASSPPGRVKAFF.

This clonotype was counted between two and nine times. CDR3 DNA: TGTGCCAGCACCATGAGTGATCAGCCCCAGCATTTT. It translates to CASTMSDQPQHF. The chain couples TRBV12-3 or TRBV12-4 to TRBJ1-5; D gene uncertain. V gave up 7 bases and J gave up 5 bases, with 9 bases separating them. The CDR3 spans 12 residues.

This clonotype was counted at least ten times. This chain connects TRBV6-6 to TRBJ2-5; 9 positions agree with TRBD1. The CDR3 is 14 residues long. Germline CDR1 is MNHNY and CDR2 is SVGAGI (reference sequence). Trimming cost V 7 bases and J 7 bases; bases outside gene matches: 10. The CDR3 nucleotides read TGTGCCAGCACCTCACAGGGGGCGGGGTGGACCCAGTACTTC. Residues: CASTSQGAGWTQYF.

This clonotype was seen many times. The rearrangement links TRBV7-2 to TRBJ1-4, with TRBD1 matching over 7 bases. Unmatched junction bases numbered 10, after V lost 1 base and J lost 8 bases. The CDR3 extends over 16 amino acids. The V gene's germline CDR1 is SGHTA and CDR2 FQGNSA. The CDR3 sequence: CASSLEQARGREKLFF. DNA for the CDR3: TGTGCCAGCAGCTTAGAGCAGGCCAGGGGGAGAGAAAAACTGTTTTTT.

This clonotype was detected ten times or more. The chain joins TRBV7-2 to TRBJ2-1; 11 nucleotides match TRBD2. V shed 6 bases and J 0 bases; nucleotides not matched to a gene: 13. The CDR3 is 19 residues long. Germline lookup yields CDR1 SGHTA and CDR2 FQGNSA. In nucleotides, the CDR3 is TGTGCCAGCAGTTCAGCCACTAGCGGGGGTTACAGCTCCTACAATGAGCAGTTCTTC. This translates into CASSSATSGGYSSYNEQFF.

The table lists this clonotype with many counts. The V call is TRBV9, the J call TRBJ2-1, with TRBD2 identical over 8 bases. The germline V gene has CDR1 SGDLS and CDR2 YYNGEE. The CDR3 spans 15 residues. J gave up 5 bases and V 0 bases, and 4 bases lay outside the gene matches. The CDR3 spells CASSVAASGHNEQFF. CDR3 coding DNA: TGTGCCAGCAGCGTAGCGGCTAGCGGGCACAATGAGCAGTTCTTC.

At least ten counts were recorded for this clonotype. The CDR3 is CASSLTGQVTGELFF. CDR3 nucleotide sequence: TGTGCCAGCAGCTTAACGGGTCAAGTCACCGGGGAGCTGTTTTTT. This chain joins TRBV5-8 and TRBJ2-2; D call uncertain. Per germline, CDR1 SGHTS and CDR2 YDEGEE. CDR3 length: 15 amino acids. V was trimmed by 2 bases and J by 4 bases, leaving 12 bases between them.

This clonotype was seen repeatedly, ten times or more. The chain employs TRBV7-6 and TRBJ1-5; D may be TRBD1 (5 bases). The CDR3 is 16 amino acids. V dropped 0 bases and J dropped 0 bases, with 9 bases sitting between them. Germline lookup yields CDR1 SGHVS and CDR2 FNYEAQ. In nucleotides, the CDR3 is TGTGCCAGCAGCTTAGCGTCAGGGCCTAGCAATCAGCCCCAGCATTTT. Encoded protein: CASSLASGPSNQPQHF.

The V and J genes are TRBV7-9 and TRBJ1-1; no firm D call. This CDR3 contains 15 residues. From germline, CDR1 is SEHNR and CDR2 FQNEAQ (reference sequence). The ends were cut back, 5 bases at V and 1 base at J, with 14 bases in the middle. The CDR3 loop reads CASSPRGPTNTEAFF. The CDR3 bases are TGTGCCAGCAGCCCCCGAGGTCCCACGAACACTGAAGCTTTCTTT.

This clonotype was observed many times. The chain links TRBV7-2 to TRBJ1-5, with D possibly matching TRBD1 (6 bases). With 4 bases removed from V and 3 bases from J, the gap between germline ends came to 13 bases. This CDR3 region has 15 residues. CDR1 is SGHTA, CDR2 FQGNSA, per germline. The CDR3 here is CASSSMGHTNQPQHF. CDR3 DNA: TGTGCCAGCAGCTCCATGGGACATACCAATCAGCCCCAGCATTTT.

This chain links TRBV12-3 or TRBV12-4 with TRBJ2-7; 10 bases fit TRBD2. V trimming: 3 bases; J trimming: 3 bases; junction bases outside the gene matches: 5. The CDR3 totals 15 residues. The CDR3 DNA reads TGTGCCAGCAGTTTGTCTAGCGGGAGTTTCTACGAGCAGTACTTC. Amino acids: CASSLSSGSFYEQYF.

This clonotype was counted at least ten times. The rearrangement uses TRBV28 and TRBJ1-1; D is perhaps TRBD1 (6 bases). From germline, CDR1 is MDHEN and CDR2 SYDVKM. The V and J ends lost 8 bases and 5 bases respectively, with 15 bases between them. The CDR3 has 13 amino acids. The CDR3 DNA sequence: TGTGCCAGCGGGGGACACTGGGGGACTGAAGCTTTCTTT. The encoded protein is CASGGHWGTEAFF.

In this sample, this clonotype turned up many times. CDR3 nucleotide sequence: TGTGCCAGCAGTCGTGGGTTCGACACCGGGGAGCTGTTTTTT. It codes for CASSRGFDTGELFF. The V and J genes are TRBV12-3 or TRBV12-4 and TRBJ2-2; D ambiguous. Trimming left V 5 bases short and J 3 bases short, with 10 bases between. The CDR3 sequence is 14 residues long.

In its sample, this clonotype was seen many times. This rearrangement joins TRBV5-1 to TRBJ2-1; 7 nucleotides line up with TRBD1. CDR1 is SGHRS, CDR2 YFSETQ, per germline. With 2 bases clipped from V and 5 bases from J, the junction kept 4 bases outside the gene matches. This CDR3 region has 14 residues. As DNA, the CDR3 is TGCGCCAGCAGCTTAGGGACAGCCGACAATGAGCAGTTCTTC. It translates to CASSLGTADNEQFF.

In its sample, this clonotype was seen many times. The chain recombines TRBV25-1 with TRBJ2-7; D is undetermined. The CDR3 is 10 amino acids. Germline V gene sequence: CDR1 MGHDK, CDR2 SYGVNS. V was clipped by 8 bases and J by 3 bases, with 5 bases between them. As DNA, the CDR3 is TGTGCCAGCGGCAACTACGAGCAGTACTTC. Its translation is CASGNYEQYF.

The chain carries TRBV13 and TRBJ2-5; tentative D call: TRBD1 (5 bases). The V gene lost 5 bases and the J gene lost 8 bases, with 15 bases spanning the gap. The CDR3 contains 13 residues. From germline, CDR1 is PRHDT and CDR2 FYEKMQ (reference sequence). CDR3 sequence: CASSQQEGATQYF. The CDR3 DNA follows: TGTGCCAGCAGCCAACAGGAAGGGGCCACCCAGTACTTC. The full variable domain, its missing parts supplied by reference TRBV13 and TRBJ2-5, is AAGVIQSPRHLIKEKRETATLKCYPIPRHDTVYWYQQGPGQDPQFLISFYEKMQSDKGSIPDRFSAQQFSDYHSELNMSSLELGDSALYFCASSQQEGATQYFGPGTRLLVL.

This clonotype was recorded at least ten times. In DNA, the CDR3 is TGCGCCAGCAGCTCACGACAGGGGCGGACTGAAGCTTTCTTT. Its protein is CASSSRQGRTEAFF. J is TRBJ1-1 and V is TRBV5-1, with 8 bases identical to TRBD1. CDR1 is SGHRS and CDR2 is YFSETQ in the germline V gene. V trimming: 3 bases; J trimming: 5 bases; junction bases outside the gene matches: 6. The length of the CDR3 is 14 residues.

In this sample, this clonotype turned up many times. This chain links TRBV20-1 with TRBJ2-5, with 9 bases fitting TRBD1. Trimming cost V 5 bases and J 3 bases; bases outside gene matches: 1. Germline V gene sequence: CDR1 DFQATT, CDR2 SNEGSKA (reference sequence). CDR3 length: 12 amino acids. The CDR3 sequence is CSAGTGKETQYF. Here the CDR3 DNA reads TGCAGTGCTGGGACAGGGAAAGAGACCCAGTACTTC.

This clonotype was counted many times. V and J are TRBV25-1 and TRBJ1-2; D remains unclear. Germline values: CDR1 MGHDK, CDR2 SYGVNS. The length of the CDR3 is 14 residues. With 6 bases removed from V and 5 bases from J, the gap between germline ends came to 16 bases. In nucleotides, the CDR3 is TGTGCCAGCAGGAATGATCAAACCCCATATGGCTACACCTTC. This encodes CASRNDQTPYGYTF.

This clonotype was picked up one time. The V gene is TRBV4-1, the J gene TRBJ2-3, with D possibly being TRBD1 (5 bases). V lost 0 bases, J lost 1 base, and 14 bases lay in between. This CDR3 is built from 17 residues. Germline V gene sequence: CDR1 MGHRA, CDR2 YSYEKL. The CDR3 loop is CASSQEVAGIGTDTQYF. CDR3 nucleotide sequence: TGCGCCAGCAGCCAAGAGGTGGCAGGGATAGGCACAGATACGCAGTATTTT.

The chain combines TRBV4-2 with TRBJ1-2, with 8 bases lining up with TRBD1. The germline V gene encodes CDR1 LGHNA and CDR2 YNFKEQ. After removal of 4 bases from V and 3 bases from J, the junction contained 4 bases not matched to a gene. The CDR3 length is 14 residues. CDR3 sequence: CASSPADRDYGYTF. The CDR3 nucleotides are TGTGCCAGCAGCCCCGCGGACAGGGACTATGGCTACACCTTC.

This clonotype was observed a few times. The chain joins TRBV7-9 to TRBJ2-2, with TRBD1 matching over 10 bases. Germline CDR1 reads SEHNR; CDR2 reads FQNEAQ (reference sequence). The trim removed 5 bases at V and 6 bases at J, leaving 6 bases unmatched. This CDR3 comprises 15 residues. The CDR3 region has the DNA TGTGCCAGCAGCGTCGGGGACAGGGGATCCGGGGAGCTGTTTTTT. Its translation is CASSVGDRGSGELFF. Full variable domain (outside the CDR3, taken from reference TRBV7-9 and TRBJ2-2): DTGVSQNPRHKITKRGQNVTFRCDPISEHNRLYWYRQTLGQGPEFLTYFQNEAQLEKSRLLSDRFSAERPKGSFSTLEIQRTEQGDSAMYLCASSVGDRGSGELFFGEGSRLTVL.

This clonotype was counted only a few times. The chain combines TRBV28 with TRBJ2-3, with 8 nucleotides matching TRBD1. Trimming removed 3 bases from V and 0 bases from J; junction bases left unmatched: 2. The length of the CDR3 is 15 residues. The germline CDR1 and CDR2 sequences are MDHEN and SYDVKM. This CDR3 reads CASSFRTGSTDTQYF. The CDR3 DNA is TGTGCCAGCAGTTTCCGGACAGGGAGCACAGATACGCAGTATTTT.

This clonotype appeared many times. The V and J genes are TRBV6-2 or TRBV6-3 and TRBJ1-5; D is uncertain. The CDR3 extends over 12 amino acids. Per germline, CDR1 MNHEY and CDR2 SVGEGT. Trimming took 5 bases from V and 0 from J, leaving 2 bases between them. This CDR3 reads CASSRSNQPQHF. CDR3 nucleotides: TGTGCCAGCAGTCGTAGCAATCAGCCCCAGCATTTT.